This T cell receptor beta chain comes out of a study of blood T cell repertoires in COVID-19. Study background: Acute and convalescent COVID-19 samples came from the United States, Italy and Spain. Nucleic acid was either cDNA or gDNA, and it came from T cells, B-cell-depleted T cells, or PBMCs.

In the original processing: Reference gene primer amplification in the assay estimated nucleated cell counts. Generated by immunoSEQ multiplex PCR, the TCRdb table keeps only in-frame clones and is missing some. V and J calls plus clone size are reproduced from that table; the DNA served to infer D and trimming. Of over 100,000 clones in the sample, about 80% were seen once. The CDR3 has 13 amino acids. The V gene lost 8 bases and the J gene lost 4 bases, with 15 bases spanning the gap. Germline loops: CDR1 SQVTM, CDR2 ANQGSEA. V is TRBV29-1 and J is TRBJ2-1; D may be TRBD2 (6 bases). The sample taken for sequencing was peripheral blood. The clonotype comes from a man between 60 and 70 years old with acute or convalescent COVID-19. CDR3 coding DNA: TGCAGCATTGGCGGGACTGGATACAATGAGCAGTTCTTC. This gives the protein CSIGGTGYNEQFF.